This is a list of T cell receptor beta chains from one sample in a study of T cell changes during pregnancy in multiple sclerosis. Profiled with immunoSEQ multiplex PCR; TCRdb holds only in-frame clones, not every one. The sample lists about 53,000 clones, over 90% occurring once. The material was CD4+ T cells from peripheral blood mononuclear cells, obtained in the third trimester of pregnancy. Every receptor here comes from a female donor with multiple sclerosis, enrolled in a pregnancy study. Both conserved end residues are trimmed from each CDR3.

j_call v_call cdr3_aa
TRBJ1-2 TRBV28 ASSFSDRVAYGYT
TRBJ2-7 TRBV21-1 ASSKGQGEQY
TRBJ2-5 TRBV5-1 ASSFQGYETQY
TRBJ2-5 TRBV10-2 ASRKLAGSAYQETQY
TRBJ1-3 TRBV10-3 ATEGVGNTIY
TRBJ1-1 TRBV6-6 ASTSPGQNTEAF
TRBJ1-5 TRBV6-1 ASSAGTGNQPQH
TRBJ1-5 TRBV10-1 APTGTRGNQPQH
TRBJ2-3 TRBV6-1 ASSESPSGGAADTQY
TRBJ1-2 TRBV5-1 ASSRLGPVVPYGYT
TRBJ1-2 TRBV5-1 ASSLRDREDGYT
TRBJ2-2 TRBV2 ASKYGAAAGELF
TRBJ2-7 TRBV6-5 ASSLGPGGASEQY
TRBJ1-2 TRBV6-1 ASSDTNYGYT
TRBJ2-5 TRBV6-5 ASSHRAGWETQY
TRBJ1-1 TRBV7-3 ASSLGTAAEAF
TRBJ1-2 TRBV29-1 SVGTSNYGYT
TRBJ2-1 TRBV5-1 ASSPGQGAFGEQF
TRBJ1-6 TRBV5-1 ASSNPSGTVFSPLH
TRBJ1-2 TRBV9 ASSVESAGYGYT
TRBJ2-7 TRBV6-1 ATTNRGRVEQY
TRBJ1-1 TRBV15 ATSRERGMNTEAF
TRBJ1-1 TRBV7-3 ASSSRGHTEAF
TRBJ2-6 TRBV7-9 ASSLGTIGANVLT
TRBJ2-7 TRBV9 AGAGTGDDEQY
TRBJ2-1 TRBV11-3 ASSLGGQVQF
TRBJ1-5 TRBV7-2 ASSPRGQGHQPQH
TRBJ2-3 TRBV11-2 ASSPVRGTSADTQY
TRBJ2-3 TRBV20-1 SARADTQY
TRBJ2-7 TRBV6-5 ASTGRAYEQY
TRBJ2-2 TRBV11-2 ASSLHYNTGELF
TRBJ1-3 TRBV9 ASSALPGAGGNTIY
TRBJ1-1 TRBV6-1 ASSDFGALNTEAF
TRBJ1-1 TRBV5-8 ASIRTAVNTEAF
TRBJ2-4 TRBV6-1 ASSGGTTGLNIQY
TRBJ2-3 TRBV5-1 ASSQERLAGTDTQY
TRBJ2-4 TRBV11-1 ASSFGQGFNIQY
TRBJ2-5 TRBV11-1 ASSLETATQETQY
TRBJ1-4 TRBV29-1 SVARGSNEKLF
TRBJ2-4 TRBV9 ASSVEIPPNIQY
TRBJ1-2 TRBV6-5 ASSSRVNYGYT
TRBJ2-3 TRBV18 ASSLISGAAQDTQY
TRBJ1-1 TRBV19 ASSIGARANTEAF
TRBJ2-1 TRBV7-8 ASSNLDVGEQF
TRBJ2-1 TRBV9 AREGVNNEQF
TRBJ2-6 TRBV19 ASTKPRGSGANVLT